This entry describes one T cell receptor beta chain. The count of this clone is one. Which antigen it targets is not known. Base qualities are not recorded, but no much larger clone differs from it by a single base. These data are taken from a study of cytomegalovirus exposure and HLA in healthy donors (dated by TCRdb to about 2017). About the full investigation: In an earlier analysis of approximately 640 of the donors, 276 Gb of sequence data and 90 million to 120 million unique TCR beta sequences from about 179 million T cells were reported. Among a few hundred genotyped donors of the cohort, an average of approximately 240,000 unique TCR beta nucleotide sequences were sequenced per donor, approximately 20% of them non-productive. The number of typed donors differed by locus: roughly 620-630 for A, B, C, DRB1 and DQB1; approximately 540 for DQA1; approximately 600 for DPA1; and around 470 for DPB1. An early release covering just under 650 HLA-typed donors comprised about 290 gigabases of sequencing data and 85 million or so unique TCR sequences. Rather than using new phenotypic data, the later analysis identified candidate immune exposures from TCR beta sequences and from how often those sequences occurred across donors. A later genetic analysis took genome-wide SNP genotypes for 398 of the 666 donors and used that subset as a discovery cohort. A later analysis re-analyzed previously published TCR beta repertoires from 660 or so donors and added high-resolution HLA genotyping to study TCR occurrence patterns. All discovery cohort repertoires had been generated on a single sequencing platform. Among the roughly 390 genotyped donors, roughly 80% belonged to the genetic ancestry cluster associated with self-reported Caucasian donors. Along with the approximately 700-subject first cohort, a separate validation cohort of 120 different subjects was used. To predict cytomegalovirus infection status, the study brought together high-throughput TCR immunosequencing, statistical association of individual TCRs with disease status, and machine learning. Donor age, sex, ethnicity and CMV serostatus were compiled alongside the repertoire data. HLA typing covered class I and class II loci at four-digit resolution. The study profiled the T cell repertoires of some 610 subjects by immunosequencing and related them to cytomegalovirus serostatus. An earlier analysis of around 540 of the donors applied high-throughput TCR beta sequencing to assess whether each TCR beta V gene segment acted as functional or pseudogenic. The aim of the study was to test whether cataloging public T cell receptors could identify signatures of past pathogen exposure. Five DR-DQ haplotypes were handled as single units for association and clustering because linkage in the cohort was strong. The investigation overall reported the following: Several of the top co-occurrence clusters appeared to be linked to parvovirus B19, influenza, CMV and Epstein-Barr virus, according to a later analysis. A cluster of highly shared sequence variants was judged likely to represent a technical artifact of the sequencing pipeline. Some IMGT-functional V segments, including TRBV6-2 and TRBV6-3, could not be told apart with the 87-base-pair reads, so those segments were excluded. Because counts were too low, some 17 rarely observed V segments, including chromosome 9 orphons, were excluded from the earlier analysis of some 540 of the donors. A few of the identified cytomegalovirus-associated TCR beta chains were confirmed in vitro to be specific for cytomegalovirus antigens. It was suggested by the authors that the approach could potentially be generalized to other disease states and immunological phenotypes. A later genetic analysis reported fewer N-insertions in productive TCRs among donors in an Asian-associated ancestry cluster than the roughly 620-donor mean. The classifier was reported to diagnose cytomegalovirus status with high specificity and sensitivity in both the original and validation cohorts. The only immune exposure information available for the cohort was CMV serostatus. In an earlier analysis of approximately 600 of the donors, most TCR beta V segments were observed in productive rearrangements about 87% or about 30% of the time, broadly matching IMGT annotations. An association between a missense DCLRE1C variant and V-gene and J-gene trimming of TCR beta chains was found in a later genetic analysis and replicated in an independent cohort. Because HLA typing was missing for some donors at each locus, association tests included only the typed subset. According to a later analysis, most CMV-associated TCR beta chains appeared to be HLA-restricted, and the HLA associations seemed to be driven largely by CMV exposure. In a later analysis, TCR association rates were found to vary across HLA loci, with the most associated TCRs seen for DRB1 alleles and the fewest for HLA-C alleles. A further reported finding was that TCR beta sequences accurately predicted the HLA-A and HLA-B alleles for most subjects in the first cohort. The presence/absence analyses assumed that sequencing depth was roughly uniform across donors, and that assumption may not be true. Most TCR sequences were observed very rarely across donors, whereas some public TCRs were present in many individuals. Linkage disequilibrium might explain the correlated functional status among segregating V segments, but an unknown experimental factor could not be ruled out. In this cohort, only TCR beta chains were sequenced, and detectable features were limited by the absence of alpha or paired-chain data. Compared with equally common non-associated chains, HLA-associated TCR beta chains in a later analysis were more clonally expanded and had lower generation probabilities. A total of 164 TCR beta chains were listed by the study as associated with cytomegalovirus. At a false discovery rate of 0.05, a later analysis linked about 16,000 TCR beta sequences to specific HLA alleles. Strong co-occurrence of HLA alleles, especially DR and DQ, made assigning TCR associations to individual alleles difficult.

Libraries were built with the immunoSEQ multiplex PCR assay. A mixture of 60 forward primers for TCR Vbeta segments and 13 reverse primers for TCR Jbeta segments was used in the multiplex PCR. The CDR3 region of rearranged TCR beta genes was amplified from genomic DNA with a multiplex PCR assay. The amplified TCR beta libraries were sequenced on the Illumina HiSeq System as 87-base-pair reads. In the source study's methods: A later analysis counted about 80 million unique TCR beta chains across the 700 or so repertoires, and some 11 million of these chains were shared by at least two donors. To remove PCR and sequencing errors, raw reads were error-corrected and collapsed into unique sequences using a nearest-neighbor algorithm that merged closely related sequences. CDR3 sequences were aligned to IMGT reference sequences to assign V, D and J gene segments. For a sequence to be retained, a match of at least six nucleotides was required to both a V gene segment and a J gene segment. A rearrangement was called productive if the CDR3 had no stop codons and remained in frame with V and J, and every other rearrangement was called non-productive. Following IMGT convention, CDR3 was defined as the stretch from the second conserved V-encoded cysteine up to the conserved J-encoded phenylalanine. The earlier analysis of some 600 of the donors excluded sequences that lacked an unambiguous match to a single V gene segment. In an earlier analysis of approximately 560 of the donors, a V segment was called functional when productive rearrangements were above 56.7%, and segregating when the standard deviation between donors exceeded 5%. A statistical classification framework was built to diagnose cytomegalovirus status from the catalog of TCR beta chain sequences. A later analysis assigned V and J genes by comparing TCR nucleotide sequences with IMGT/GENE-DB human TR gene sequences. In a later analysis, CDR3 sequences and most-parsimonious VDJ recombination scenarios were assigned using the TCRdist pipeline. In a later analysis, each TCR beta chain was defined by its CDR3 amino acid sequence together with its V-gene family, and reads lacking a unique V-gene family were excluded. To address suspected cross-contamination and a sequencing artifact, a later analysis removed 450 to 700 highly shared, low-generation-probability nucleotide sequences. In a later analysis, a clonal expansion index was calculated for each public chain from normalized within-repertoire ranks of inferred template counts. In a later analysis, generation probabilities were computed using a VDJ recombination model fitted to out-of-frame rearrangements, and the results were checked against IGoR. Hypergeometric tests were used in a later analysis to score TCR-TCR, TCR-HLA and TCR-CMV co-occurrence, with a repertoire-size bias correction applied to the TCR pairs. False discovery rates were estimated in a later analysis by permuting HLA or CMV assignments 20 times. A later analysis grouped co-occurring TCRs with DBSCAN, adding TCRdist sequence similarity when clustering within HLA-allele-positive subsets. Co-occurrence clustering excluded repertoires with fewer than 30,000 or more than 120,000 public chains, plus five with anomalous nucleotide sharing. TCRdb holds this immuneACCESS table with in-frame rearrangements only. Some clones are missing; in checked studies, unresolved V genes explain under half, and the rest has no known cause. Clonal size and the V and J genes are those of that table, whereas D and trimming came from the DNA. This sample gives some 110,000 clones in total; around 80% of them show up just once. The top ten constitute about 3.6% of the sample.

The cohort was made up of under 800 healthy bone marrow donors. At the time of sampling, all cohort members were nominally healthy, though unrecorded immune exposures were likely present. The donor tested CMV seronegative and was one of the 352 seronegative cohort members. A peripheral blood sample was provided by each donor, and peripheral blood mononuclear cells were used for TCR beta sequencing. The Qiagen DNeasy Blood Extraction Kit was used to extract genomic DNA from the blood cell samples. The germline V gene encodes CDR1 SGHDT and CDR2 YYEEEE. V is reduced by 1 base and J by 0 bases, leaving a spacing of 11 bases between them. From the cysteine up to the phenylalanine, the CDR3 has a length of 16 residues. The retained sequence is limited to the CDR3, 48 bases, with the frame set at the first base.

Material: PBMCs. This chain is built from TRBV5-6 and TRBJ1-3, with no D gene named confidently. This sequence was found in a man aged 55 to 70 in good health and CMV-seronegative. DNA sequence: TGTGCCAGCAGCTTGACTCAGGTCAGCTCTGGAAACACCATATATTTT. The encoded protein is CASSLTQVSSGNTIYF.